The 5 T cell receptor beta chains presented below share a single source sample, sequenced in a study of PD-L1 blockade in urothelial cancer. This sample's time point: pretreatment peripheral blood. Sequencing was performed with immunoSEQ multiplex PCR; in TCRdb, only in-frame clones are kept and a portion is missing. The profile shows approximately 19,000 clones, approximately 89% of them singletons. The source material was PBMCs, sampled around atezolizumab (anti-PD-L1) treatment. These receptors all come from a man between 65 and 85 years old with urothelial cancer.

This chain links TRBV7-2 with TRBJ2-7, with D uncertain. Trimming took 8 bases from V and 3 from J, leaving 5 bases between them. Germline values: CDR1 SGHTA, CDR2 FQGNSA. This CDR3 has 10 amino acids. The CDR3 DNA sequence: TGTGCCAGCGGCCACTACGAGCAGTACTTC. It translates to CASGHYEQYF.

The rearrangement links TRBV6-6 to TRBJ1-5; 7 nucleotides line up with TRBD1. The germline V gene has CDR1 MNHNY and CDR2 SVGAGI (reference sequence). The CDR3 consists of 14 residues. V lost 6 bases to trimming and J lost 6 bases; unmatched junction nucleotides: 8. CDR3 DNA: TGTGCCAGCAGCCCGACAGGGAGAAGTCAGCCCCAGCATTTT. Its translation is CASSPTGRSQPQHF.

CDR3 sequence: CASSGTSGGTGELFF. The CDR3, as DNA: TGTGCCAGCAGTGGGACTAGCGGGGGGACCGGGGAGCTGTTTTTT. V and J are TRBV2 and TRBJ2-2; 14 bases map to TRBD2. Germline V gives CDR1 SNHLY, CDR2 FYNNEI. The CDR3 has 15 amino acids. The J segment lost 5 bases and the V segment lost 4 bases, leaving 0 bases of the junction unmatched.

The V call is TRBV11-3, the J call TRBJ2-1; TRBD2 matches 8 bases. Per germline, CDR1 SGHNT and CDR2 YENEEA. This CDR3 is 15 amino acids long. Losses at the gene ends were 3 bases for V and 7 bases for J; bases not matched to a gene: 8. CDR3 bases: TGTGCCAGCAGCTTGGTCCGGGGGGGCGTGAATGAGCAGTTCTTC. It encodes CASSLVRGGVNEQFF.

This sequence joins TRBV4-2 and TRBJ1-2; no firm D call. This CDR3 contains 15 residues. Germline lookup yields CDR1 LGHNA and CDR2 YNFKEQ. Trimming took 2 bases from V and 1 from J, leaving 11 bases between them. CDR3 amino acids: CASSQSLGINYGYTF. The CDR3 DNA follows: TGTGCCAGCAGCCAATCCCTCGGGATTAACTATGGCTACACCTTC.